The next 22 T cell receptor beta chains were all read from a single sample in a study of beta chain features in type 1 diabetes. These receptors lack a known antigen. The sequenced template was cDNA made from the entire isolated RNA. Clones were sequenced by immunoSEQ multiplex PCR, and TCRdb holds only the in-frame ones, with some missing. The sample has 500,000 to 850,000 clones; more than 13% are singletons. Findings and caveats of the study: Among patients with Type 1 diabetes, TCRB CDR3s were moderately but significantly shorter in every one of the four CD4+ subsets.

The source material was naive CD4+ T cells from blood. These receptors all come from a man aged 18 to 29 with type 1 diabetes.

The rearrangement links TRBV7-3 to TRBJ2-7; TRBD2 matches at 14 bases. The V segment lost 1 base and the J segment 2 bases; nucleotides outside the gene matches: 10. The CDR3 consists of 19 residues. Germline V CDR1 and CDR2: SGHTA, FQGTGA. CDR3 sequence: CASSLSGTSGGRYTYEQYF. The CDR3 DNA reads as TGTGCCAGCAGCTTAAGCGGGACTAGCGGGGGCCGTTACACCTACGAGCAGTACTTC.

V usage is TRBV30 and J usage is TRBJ2-5; a weak D match, TRBD2 (5 bases). Germline V lookup: CDR1 GTSNPN, CDR2 SVGIG (reference sequence). CDR3 length: 14 residues. Trimming took 1 base from V and 1 from J, leaving 10 bases between them. The chain's CDR3 is CAWSARLAQETQYF. CDR3 DNA sequence: TGTGCCTGGAGTGCAAGGCTAGCCCAAGAGACCCAGTACTTC.

This clone was seen more than once but under ten times. J is TRBJ1-6 and V is TRBV9, with a possible D match to TRBD1 (6 bases). The CDR3 spans 15 residues. V shed 0 bases and J shed 8 bases, with 12 bases lying between them. The V gene's germline CDR1 is SGDLS and CDR2 YYNGEE. The CDR3 region has the DNA TGTGCCAGCAGCGTAGATGGGGGCAGTGATTCACCCCTCCACTTT. This sequence encodes CASSVDGGSDSPLHF.

V is TRBV9 and J is TRBJ2-2; 7 bases are shared with TRBD2. Trimming took 7 bases from V and 0 from J; bases not matched to a gene: 3. The CDR3 is 14 residues long. The germline gives CDR1 SGDLS, CDR2 YYNGEE. Here the CDR3 reads CASAGDPNTGELFF. CDR3 nucleotide sequence: TGTGCCAGCGCGGGGGACCCGAACACCGGGGAGCTGTTTTTT. Full variable domain (missing parts from reference TRBV9 and TRBJ2-2): DSGVTQTPKHLITATGQRVTLRCSPRSGDLSVYWYQQSLDQGLQFLIQYYNGEERAKGNILERFSAQQFPDLHSELNLSSLELGDSALYFCASAGDPNTGELFFGEGSRLTVL.

The chain has TRBV6-5 and TRBJ2-7; 8 bases align to TRBD2. Germline-derived CDR1 and CDR2 are MNHEY and SVGAGI. V lost 0 bases and J lost 2; bases outside the gene matches: 3. The CDR3 extends over 15 amino acids. CDR3 protein: CASSYSSGRPYEQYF. In DNA form, the CDR3 reads TGTGCCAGCAGTTACTCCAGCGGGAGACCCTACGAGCAGTACTTC.

V usage is TRBV9 and J usage is TRBJ2-5, with 9 bases identical to TRBD2. Per the germline V gene, CDR1 is SGDLS and CDR2 is YYNGEE. V lost 4 bases, J lost 5 bases, and 9 bases stayed unmatched. The CDR3 is made up of 15 amino acids. The CDR3 loop reads CASSFSSGAGETQYF. Here the CDR3 DNA reads TGTGCCAGCAGCTTCTCTAGCGGGGCGGGGGAGACCCAGTACTTC.

In this sample, this clone turned up a few times. The V gene is TRBV27, the J gene TRBJ2-7, with D unresolved. This CDR3 contains 11 residues. Trimming stripped 5 bases from V and 4 bases from J, with 6 bases between. From germline, CDR1 is MNHEY and CDR2 SMNVEV (reference sequence). The CDR3 protein is CASSHRYEQYF. CDR3 nucleotide sequence: TGTGCCAGCAGTCACAGATACGAGCAGTACTTC.

The chain employs TRBV9 and TRBJ2-6; D gene ambiguous. The CDR3 runs to 17 residues. Germline lookup yields CDR1 SGDLS and CDR2 YYNGEE. V was trimmed by 1 base and J by 0 bases, leaving 11 bases between them. This CDR3 is CASSVTVKPSGANVLTF. In DNA form, the CDR3 reads TGTGCCAGCAGCGTAACAGTAAAACCCTCTGGGGCCAACGTCCTGACTTTC.

This clone has more than one count but fewer than ten. The chain has TRBV5-4 and TRBJ2-3, with TRBD1 matching 9 bases. Losses at the gene ends were 6 bases for V and 5 bases for J; bases not matched to a gene: 10. This CDR3 comprises 15 residues. Germline CDR1 reads SGHNT; CDR2 reads YYREEE (reference sequence). CDR3 sequence: CASNDQTGGLDTQYF. CDR3 nucleotides: TGTGCCAGCAACGACCAAACAGGGGGCTTAGATACGCAGTATTTT.

The CDR3 DNA reads as TGTGCCTGGAGTCACCCCGGGGGAGGCGGCTACACCTTC. Encoded protein: CAWSHPGGGGYTF. This rearrangement joins TRBV30 to TRBJ1-2; perhaps TRBD1 as D (5 bases). The CDR3 is 13 residues long. The V gene's germline CDR1 is GTSNPN and CDR2 SVGIG (reference sequence). V was trimmed by 2 bases and J by 8 bases, leaving 15 bases between them.

This clone was found a few times. This chain connects TRBV2 to TRBJ2-1, with 7 bases identical to TRBD1. The CDR3 extends over 13 amino acids. CDR1 SNHLY and CDR2 FYNNEI come from the germline V gene. The CDR3 protein is CEAHRGPYNEQFF. CDR3 sequence (DNA): TGTGAGGCCCACAGGGGACCTTACAATGAGCAGTTCTTC.

The V gene is TRBV5-6, the J gene TRBJ1-2; 9 positions match TRBD1. Per the germline V gene, CDR1 is SGHDT and CDR2 is YYEEEE. The V and J ends lost 3 bases and 5 bases, in that order; junction bases with no gene match: 5. This CDR3 has 14 residues. CDR3 region: CASSSGTGIYGYTF. CDR3 DNA sequence: TGTGCCAGCAGCTCCGGGACAGGGATATATGGCTACACCTTC.

The chain employs TRBV5-4 and TRBJ1-4; 7 nucleotides line up with TRBD1. Germline V gene lookup returns CDR1 SGHNT and CDR2 YYREEE (reference sequence). The ends lost 4 bases at V and 0 bases at J; junction bases unmatched: 6. CDR3 length: 16 amino acids. Here the CDR3 reads CASSPGTAATNEKLFF. The CDR3 nucleotides are TGTGCCAGCAGCCCGGGGACAGCCGCAACTAATGAAAAACTGTTTTTT.

This clone was seen more than once but under ten times. V is TRBV5-1 and J is TRBJ2-2; 9 bases map to TRBD1. V was pared by 1 base and J by 7 bases, with 5 bases of the junction left unmatched. Germline assignment: CDR1 SGHRS and CDR2 YFSETQ. This CDR3 comprises 15 residues. The CDR3 sequence is CASSLRTGGIGELFF. CDR3 DNA sequence: TGCGCCAGCAGCTTGCGAACAGGGGGCATCGGGGAGCTGTTTTTT.

This clone was seen a handful of times. The V call is TRBV21-1, the J call TRBJ2-1; the DNA was not used to check the table's D call, TRBD1. TRBV21-1 is listed as a pseudogene. This CDR3 has 14 residues. The CDR3 is CATLRDSKGNEQFF. The CDR3, as DNA: TGTGCCACTCTCCGGGACAGTAAGGGAAATGAGCAGTTCTTC.

The chain joins TRBV5-6 to TRBJ2-6, with D possibly TRBD2 on 5 matching bases. Germline values: CDR1 SGHDT, CDR2 YYEEEE. The V end lost 2 bases, the J end lost 1 base, and 13 bases lay between the germline ends. The CDR3 length is 17 residues. The CDR3 spells CASSLGLTTSGANVLTF. CDR3 DNA: TGTGCCAGCAGCTTAGGACTCACGACATCTGGGGCCAACGTCCTGACTTTC.

This chain uses TRBV10-3 with TRBJ2-7; D is undetermined. The CDR3 runs to 11 residues. Germline V gene lookup returns CDR1 ENHRY and CDR2 SYGVKD. V lost 3 bases, J lost 4 bases, and 4 bases lay in between. The CDR3 reads CAISDGYEQYF. The CDR3, as DNA: TGTGCCATCAGTGATGGTTACGAGCAGTACTTC.

The J gene is TRBJ1-2, the V gene TRBV28; no clear D. Germline V gives CDR1 MDHEN, CDR2 SYDVKM. The CDR3 has 14 amino acids. Trimming shortened V by 3 bases and J by 7 bases, and 15 bases separated the two germline ends. The CDR3, as DNA: TGTGCCAGCAGTTTGCGTGCTACGAACGGTGGCTACACCTTC. This encodes CASSLRATNGGYTF.

CDR3 region: CASSSGTVLNTEAFF. As DNA, the CDR3 is TGTGCCAGCAGTTCAGGGACAGTGCTGAACACTGAAGCTTTCTTT. This chain links TRBV28 with TRBJ1-1; 7 nucleotides align to TRBD1. The CDR3 is 15 residues long. J was trimmed by 0 bases and V by 4 bases; bases with no gene match: 5. CDR1 and CDR2 from the germline V gene are MDHEN and SYDVKM.

This clone has a handful of counts. The chain joins TRBV11-3 to TRBJ2-1; the match to TRBD2 covers 8 bases. J was trimmed by 6 bases and V by 4 bases; bases with no gene match: 2. Looked up from germline, CDR1 is SGHNT and CDR2 is YENEEA. This CDR3 is built from 13 residues. The CDR3: CASSSGTSNEQFF. The DNA of the CDR3 is TGTGCCAGCAGCTCCGGGACTAGCAATGAGCAGTTCTTC.

This clone was seen only a few times. The rearrangement links TRBV6-5 to TRBJ2-1; possibly TRBD1 for D (6 bases). This CDR3 comprises 15 residues. CDR1 and CDR2 (germline): MNHEY, SVGAGI. Trimming left V 6 bases short and J 4 bases short, with 16 bases between. The CDR3 here is CASRGQRGSYNEQFF. CDR3 in DNA: TGTGCCAGCAGGGGTCAAAGGGGGAGTTACAATGAGCAGTTCTTC.

This chain joins TRBV7-2 and TRBJ1-2; a possible D gene is TRBD1 (6 bases). This CDR3 comprises 13 residues. Trimming left V 5 bases short and J 8 bases short, with 15 bases between. Germline CDR1 SGHTA, CDR2 FQGNSA. The CDR3 region is CASSPGGPQGYTF. Here the CDR3 DNA reads TGTGCCAGCAGCCCCGGGGGGCCCCAGGGCTACACCTTC.